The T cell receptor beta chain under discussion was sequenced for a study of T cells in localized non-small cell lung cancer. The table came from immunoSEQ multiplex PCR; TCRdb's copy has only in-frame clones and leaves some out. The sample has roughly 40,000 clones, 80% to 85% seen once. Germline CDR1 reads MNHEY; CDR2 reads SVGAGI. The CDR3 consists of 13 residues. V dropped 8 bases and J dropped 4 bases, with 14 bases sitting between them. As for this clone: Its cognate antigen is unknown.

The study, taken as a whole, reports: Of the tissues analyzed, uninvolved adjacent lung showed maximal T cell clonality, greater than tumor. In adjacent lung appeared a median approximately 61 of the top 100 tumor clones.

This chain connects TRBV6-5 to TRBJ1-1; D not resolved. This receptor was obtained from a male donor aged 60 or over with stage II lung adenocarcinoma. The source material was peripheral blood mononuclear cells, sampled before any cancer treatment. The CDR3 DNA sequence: TGTGCCAGCTCCACCTTTGGGCGCACTGAAGCTTTCTTT. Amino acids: CASSTFGRTEAFF.